This T cell receptor beta chain is from a study of blood T cell repertoires in COVID-19. About the study: COVID-19 samples from acute and convalescent phases originated in the United States, Italy and Spain. Sample material is recorded as cDNA or gDNA derived from T cells, B-cell-depleted T cells, or PBMCs.

Under the authors' procedure: Researchers report that nucleated cell counts were estimated from reference gene primer amplification. Some clones are missing from TCRdb's copy, which holds only in-frame ones; the method was immunoSEQ multiplex PCR. D and trimming were read from the DNA, whereas the V and J calls and clone size are those reported in that table. The sample has over 300,000 clones, 65% to 90% seen once. The sequenced material came from peripheral blood. This clonotype originated in a human donor in a cohort sampled during active COVID-19.

CDR3 region: CSVPGTGDHEQYF. The CDR3, as DNA: TGCAGCGTCCCCGGGACAGGGGACCACGAGCAGTACTTC. The chain couples TRBV29-1 to TRBJ2-7, with 10 bases that match TRBD1. This CDR3 spans 13 amino acids. From germline, CDR1 is SQVTM and CDR2 ANQGSEA. J gave up 5 bases and V 6 bases, and 7 bases lay outside the gene matches.